Below are 24 T cell receptor beta chains sequenced from a single sample in a study of T cells in Graves' hyperthyroidism and ophthalmopathy (dated by TCRdb to between 2018 and 2021). The library was built by means of multiplex PCR. TCRdb shows the sequencer as Illumina HiSeq 2000. The TCR beta CDR3 regions were amplified from the RNA transcripts. The first round of RT-PCR for the TCR CDR3 was performed with the HTBI primer set and the Qiagen OneStep RT-PCR kit. TCRdb reprocessed the public reads (quality trimming at Q25 with fastp, clone calling with MiXCR) and kept in-frame beta chains. Here each entry gathers all rows of one CDR3 protein and keeps the most common genes and DNA. The sample data list about 640,000 distinct CDR3 sequences, and around 21% of these were observed just once. The top ten clonotypes cover 34% of the sample. Sequencing was carried out using blood. These receptors all come from a man younger than 40 with Graves' ophthalmopathy.

This clonotype was counted a few times. The rearrangement uses TRBV3-1 and TRBJ2-1, with 7 positions matching TRBD2. This CDR3 has 14 residues. The V segment lost 4 bases and the J segment 6 bases; nucleotides outside the gene matches: 6. Germline CDR1 and CDR2: LGHDT and YNNKEL (reference sequence). CDR3 DNA: TGTGCCAGCAGCCCGGGGACTACTTTCAATGAGCAGTTCTTC. The encoded protein is CASSPGTTFNEQFF.

The V call is TRBV20-1, the J call TRBJ2-4; the D is unclear. CDR1 DFQATT and CDR2 SNEGSKA come from the germline V gene (reference sequence). Deletions cut 8 bases from V and 9 bases from J, with 20 bases between. This CDR3 comprises 13 residues. This CDR3 is CSPLPTVESIQYF. CDR3 sequence (DNA): TGCAGTCCTCTACCCACAGTAGAGAGCATTCAGTACTTC.

The chain joins TRBV6-2 or TRBV6-3 to TRBJ2-1; 11 bases are shared with TRBD1. This CDR3 contains 20 residues. Trimming cost V 1 base and J 0 bases; bases outside gene matches: 11. Germline CDR1 and CDR2: MNHEY and SVGEGT. In DNA form, the CDR3 reads TGTGCCAGCAGTTACTTTCCGGGACAGGGGGTTCTAAGCTCCTACAATGAGCAGTTCTTC. Its translation: CASSYFPGQGVLSSYNEQFF.

V is TRBV20-1 and J is TRBJ2-5; D unclear. V lost 1 base to trimming and J lost 2 bases, with 11 bases between them. CDR1 is DFQATT and CDR2 is SNEGSKA in the germline V gene (reference sequence). The CDR3 has 14 amino acids. CDR3 nucleotide sequence: TGCAGTGCTAGAGTAATTGGCGTACAAGAGACCCAGTACTTC. Its protein is CSARVIGVQETQYF.

The V and J genes are TRBV3-1 and TRBJ2-7, with a weak D call TRBD2 (6 bases). V lost 4 bases and J lost 2, with 12 bases in between. The germline CDR1 and CDR2 sequences are LGHDT and YNNKEL (reference sequence). CDR3 size: 14 residues. The CDR3 here is CASSPARGPYEQYF. Written as DNA, the CDR3 is TGTGCCAGCAGCCCCGCGCGGGGACCCTACGAGCAGTACTTC.

The V gene is TRBV7-4, the J gene TRBJ1-5; 7 nucleotides agree with TRBD1. Germline V gene sequence: CDR1 SGHVT, CDR2 SQSDAQ. The J segment lost 7 bases and the V segment lost 7 bases, leaving 7 bases of the junction unmatched. CDR3 size: 13 residues. The CDR3 DNA reads TGTGCCAGCACCCCACAGGGGTGGCAGCCCCAGCATTTT. Encoded protein: CASTPQGWQPQHF.

As concerns this clonotype: A much larger clone sits a single nucleotide away, making a read error possible. The chain couples TRBV7-9 to TRBJ2-5, with D possibly called TRBD1 or TRBD2 (7 bases each). CDR3 size: 14 residues. Germline values: CDR1 SEHNR, CDR2 FQNEAQ (reference sequence). The CDR3 sequence is CAGSRGRGQETQYF. CDR3 sequence (DNA): TGTGCCGGCAGCAGGGGGAGGGGTCAAGAGACCCAGTACTTC.

There are many counts of this clonotype. The V call is TRBV28, the J call TRBJ1-1; TRBD1 aligns across 8 bases. The germline CDR1 and CDR2 sequences are MDHEN and SYDVKM. The CDR3 contains 16 residues. J was trimmed by 0 bases and V by 5 bases; bases with no gene match: 8. The CDR3 DNA reads TGTGCCAGCAGTCTAATTGGGACAGGACTGAACACTGAAGCTTTCTTT. Residues: CASSLIGTGLNTEAFF.

The sample holds a few counts of this clonotype. The chain joins TRBV3-1 to TRBJ1-4; D is possibly TRBD1 (5 bases). The CDR3 runs to 14 residues. V was trimmed by 10 bases and J by 4 bases, leaving 16 bases between them. Germline-derived CDR1 and CDR2 are LGHDT and YNNKEL (reference sequence). The CDR3: CATEIRGLNEKLFF. CDR3 bases: TGTGCCACCGAAATCCGGGGACTTAATGAAAAACTGTTTTTT.

Note on this clonotype: This may stem from a read error, because a much larger clone lies one nucleotide away. The J gene is TRBJ1-5, the V gene TRBV12-3 or TRBV12-4; the D is unclear. The CDR3 contains 15 residues. V was trimmed by 5 bases and J by 5 bases, leaving 16 bases between them. The CDR3 nucleotides are TGTGCCAGCAGTCTCTTCGCGGCAGAGGATCAGCCCCAGCATTTT. This translates into CASSLFAAEDQPQHF.

This clonotype has a count of ten or more. The chain has TRBV20-1 and TRBJ2-7; 8 bases align to TRBD1. V was clipped by 0 bases and J by 7 bases; unmatched bases: 8. CDR3 length equals 14 residues. Germline CDR1 DFQATT, CDR2 SNEGSKA (reference sequence). The CDR3 sequence: CSARDWTGTGEQYF. The DNA of the CDR3 is TGCAGTGCTAGAGATTGGACAGGGACTGGTGAGCAGTACTTC.

This clonotype was observed a few times. V is TRBV7-9 and J is TRBJ2-7; 7 nucleotides align to TRBD1. Germline trimming cut 5 bases from V and 3 bases from J; bases unmatched to any gene: 7. The CDR3 sequence is 14 residues long. Germline V gene data show CDR1 as SEHNR and CDR2 as FQNEAQ (reference sequence). The CDR3 sequence is CASSHPGQIYEQYF. The CDR3 coding sequence is TGTGCCAGCAGCCACCCGGGACAGATCTACGAGCAGTACTTC. Combining the CDR3 with reference TRBV7-9 and TRBJ2-7 gives the whole variable domain DTGVSQNPRHKITKRGQNVTFRCDPISEHNRLYWYRQTLGQGPEFLTYFQNEAQLEKSRLLSDRFSAERPKGSFSTLEIQRTEQGDSAMYLCASSHPGQIYEQYFGPGTRLTVT.

The chain uses TRBV7-2 and TRBJ2-3, with D perhaps matching TRBD2 (6 bases). Germline values: CDR1 SGHTA, CDR2 FQGNSA. The CDR3 is 16 amino acids. Trimming cost V 2 bases and J 0 bases, with 12 bases left between them. The CDR3 DNA sequence: TGTGCCAGCAGCTTAATCCGGGGGTCTAGCACAGATACGCAGTATTTT. Residues: CASSLIRGSSTDTQYF. Combining the CDR3 with reference TRBV7-2 and TRBJ2-3 gives the whole variable domain GAGVSQSPSNKVTEKGKDVELRCDPISGHTALYWYRQSLGQGLEFLIYFQGNSAPDKSGLPSDRFSAERTGGSVSTLTIQRTQQEDSAVYLCASSLIRGSSTDTQYFGPGTRLTVL.

In this sample, this clonotype turned up a few times. This chain joins TRBV20-1 and TRBJ2-7, with D tentatively TRBD1 (5 bases). Trimming left V 8 bases short and J 5 bases short, with 16 bases between. Per the germline V gene, CDR1 is DFQATT and CDR2 is SNEGSKA (reference sequence). This CDR3 has 12 residues. The chain's CDR3 is CSPRTKSDEQYF. The CDR3 DNA is TGCAGTCCGAGGACAAAGAGCGACGAGCAGTACTTC.

V usage is TRBV4-1 and J usage is TRBJ1-2; D might be TRBD1 (6 bases). Trimming removed 4 bases at V and 4 bases at J, with 19 bases between. The germline V gene encodes CDR1 MGHRA and CDR2 YSYEKL. The CDR3 consists of 16 residues. The CDR3 region has the DNA TGCGCCAGCAGCCCCTCGGACAGCTCAGGAGCCTATGGCTACACCTTC. This gives the protein CASSPSDSSGAYGYTF.

This chain connects TRBV9 to TRBJ2-5; unclear D gene. This CDR3 comprises 13 residues. Per germline, CDR1 SGDLS and CDR2 YYNGEE. V shed 5 bases and J shed 0 bases, with 8 bases lying between them. CDR3 in amino acids: CASSRHDQETQYF. CDR3 DNA sequence: TGTGCCAGCAGTAGACACGACCAAGAGACCCAGTACTTC.

The V call is TRBV24-1, the J call TRBJ2-3, with D unresolved. The CDR3 spans 13 residues. Between the trimmed V and J ends, which lost 2 bases and 0 bases, there was a span of 2 bases. The V gene's germline CDR1 is KGHDR and CDR2 SFDVKD. CDR3 in DNA: TGTGCCACCAGTGATTCGAGCACAGATACGCAGTATTTT. Its translation is CATSDSSTDTQYF.

About this clonotype itself: Mismatch with germline at one junction end may stem from a read error. The chain joins TRBV11-1 to TRBJ2-3, with D unclear. Looked up from germline, CDR1 is SGHAT and CDR2 is FQDESV (reference sequence). The CDR3 spans 15 residues. The CDR3 sequence is CASSVASGYTDTQYF. Written as DNA, the CDR3 is TGTGCCAGCAGCGTAGCTAGTGGCTACACAGATACGCAGTATTTT.

This clonotype has only a few counts. J is TRBJ1-1 and V is TRBV4-3, with D unresolved. Trimming took 1 base from V and 1 from J, leaving 7 bases between them. Germline V gene data show CDR1 as LGHNA and CDR2 as YSLEER. The CDR3 has 14 residues. The CDR3 coding sequence is TGCGCCAGCAGCCAAGGGCACCAGAACACTGAAGCTTTCTTT. Amino acid sequence: CASSQGHQNTEAFF.

This clonotype was observed many times. This chain uses TRBV6-1 with TRBJ2-5, with D perhaps assigned TRBD1 or TRBD2 (5 bases each). The length of the CDR3 is 15 residues. Trimming took 3 bases from V and 5 from J, leaving 16 bases between them. From germline, CDR1 is MNHNS and CDR2 SASEGT. The CDR3 region is CASSDPGHYLETQYF. The CDR3 DNA follows: TGTGCCAGCAGTGACCCGGGGCACTATCTGGAGACCCAGTACTTC.

This clonotype was observed many times. The chain combines TRBV12-3 or TRBV12-4 with TRBJ1-1; perhaps TRBD1 as D (5 bases). This CDR3 has 15 residues. With 5 bases removed from V and 3 bases from J, the gap between germline ends came to 16 bases. This CDR3 reads CASSTTGQPYTEAFF. The CDR3 bases are TGTGCCAGCAGTACCACGGGGCAGCCCTACACTGAAGCTTTCTTT.

This clonotype was found many times. The chain couples TRBV6-1 to TRBJ1-3; a weak D match, TRBD1 (5 bases). The germline gives CDR1 MNHNS, CDR2 SASEGT. Trimming took off 6 bases at V and 1 base at J, with 10 bases between the two ends. CDR3 length equals 14 residues. This chain's CDR3 is CASRQGASGNTIYF. The CDR3 coding sequence is TGTGCCAGCAGGCAAGGGGCTTCTGGAAACACCATATATTTT.

This clonotype occurred a few times. The chain recombines TRBV6-1 with TRBJ2-7; 8 bases align to TRBD1. The CDR3 extends over 15 amino acids. The V segment lost 8 bases and the J segment 0 bases; nucleotides outside the gene matches: 9. The germline CDR1 and CDR2 sequences are MNHNS and SASEGT. Here the CDR3 reads CASGQGHQSSYEQYF. The CDR3 DNA follows: TGTGCCAGCGGACAGGGACACCAGAGCTCCTACGAGCAGTACTTC.

The table lists this clonotype with a few counts. The chain employs TRBV3-1 and TRBJ2-5, with 13 bases aligning to TRBD2. Losses at the gene ends were 6 bases for V and 6 bases for J; bases not matched to a gene: 7. There are 15 residues in the CDR3. Germline V lookup: CDR1 LGHDT, CDR2 YNNKEL (reference sequence). DNA of the CDR3: TGTGCCAGCAGAGGACTAGCGGGAGTGGAAAAGACCCAGTACTTC. Protein: CASRGLAGVEKTQYF.